The 23 T cell receptor beta chains presented below share a single source sample, sequenced in a study of long-term antiretroviral therapy in people with HIV. Running of the v3.0 immunoSEQ assay took place at survey level. This table comes from immunoSEQ multiplex PCR, and its TCRdb copy is limited to in-frame clones, with some not included. In the table there are 15,000 to 20,000 clones, approximately 92% of which are singletons. The material was unsorted PBMCs, obtained 4.2 years after starting antiretroviral therapy. The receptors stem from a man over 45 with HIV.

The chain recombines TRBV5-4 with TRBJ2-3; 7 bases align to TRBD2. CDR1 is SGHNT, CDR2 YYREEE, per germline (reference sequence). V trimming: 3 bases; J trimming: 6 bases; junction bases outside the gene matches: 10. The CDR3 extends over 15 amino acids. CDR3 sequence (DNA): TGTGCCAGCAGCTACGGGGGGACCAGCGGGGATACGCAGTATTTT. Translation gives CASSYGGTSGDTQYF. Filled out from reference TRBV5-4 and TRBJ2-3, the complete variable domain reads ETGVTQSPTHLIKTRGQQVTLRCSSQSGHNTVSWYQQALGQGPQFIFQYYREEENGRGNFPPRFSGLQFPNYSSELNVNALELDDSALYLCASSYGGTSGDTQYFGPGTRLTVL.

The chain employs TRBV6-4 and TRBJ2-2; D perhaps matches TRBD1 (6 bases). Looked up from germline, CDR1 is MRHNA and CDR2 is SNTAGT. The CDR3 has 12 residues. V gave up 11 bases and J gave up 6 bases, with 13 bases separating them. The CDR3 is CAVQGFPGELFF. The CDR3 DNA reads as TGTGCCGTTCAGGGGTTCCCCGGGGAGCTGTTTTTT.

This chain uses TRBV11-3 with TRBJ1-6; D gene ambiguous. The CDR3 consists of 13 residues. Germline CDR1 is SGHNT and CDR2 is YENEEA. V dropped 0 bases and J dropped 7 bases, with 4 bases sitting between them. CDR3 in amino acids: CASSLEQNSPLHF. In DNA, the CDR3 is TGTGCCAGCAGCTTAGAGCAGAATTCACCCCTCCACTTT. The complete variable domain, with remaining parts taken from reference TRBV11-3 and TRBJ1-6, reads EAGVVQSPRYKIIEKKQPVAFWCNPISGHNTLYWYLQNLGQGPELLIRYENEEAVDDSQLPKDRFSAERLKGVDSTLKIQPAELGDSAVYLCASSLEQNSPLHFGNGTRLTVT.

In DNA, the CDR3 is TGTGCCAGCTCACCGGGCGGGTACGAGCAGTTCTTC. It yields the protein CASSPGGYEQFF. This chain uses TRBV18 with TRBJ2-1; possible D gene TRBD2, 5 bases. Trimming took 3 bases from V and 10 from J, leaving 10 bases between them. Germline lookup yields CDR1 KGHSH and CDR2 LQKENI. The CDR3 runs 12 residues.

The V gene is TRBV9, the J gene TRBJ2-3, with 9 bases fitting TRBD1. CDR3 length: 14 amino acids. J was trimmed by 6 bases and V by 4 bases; bases with no gene match: 6. Looked up from germline, CDR1 is SGDLS and CDR2 is YYNGEE. The CDR3 protein is CASSPQQGADTQYF. In DNA form, the CDR3 reads TGTGCCAGCAGCCCCCAACAGGGGGCGGATACGCAGTATTTT.

V gene TRBV4-1 combines with J gene TRBJ2-3; 10 bases align to TRBD1. The CDR3 contains 16 residues. From germline, CDR1 is MGHRA and CDR2 YSYEKL. The V gene end was trimmed by 3 bases and the J gene end by 3 bases; junction bases not matched to a gene: 6. CDR3 sequence reads: CASSHAGTGVTDTQYF. CDR3 DNA: TGCGCCAGCAGCCATGCCGGGACAGGGGTTACAGATACGCAGTATTTT.

This CDR3 reads CASSFPGPPYGYTF. The CDR3 DNA sequence: TGTGCCAGCAGCTTTCCCGGGCCCCCCTATGGCTACACCTTC. The chain links TRBV5-6 to TRBJ1-2; no firm D call. V gave up 2 bases and J gave up 4 bases, with 12 bases separating them. Per the germline V gene, CDR1 is SGHDT and CDR2 is YYEEEE. CDR3 length equals 14 residues.

This CDR3 reads CASSLGRNNYGYTF. The DNA of the CDR3 is TGTGCCAGCAGCCTGGGACGTAATAACTATGGCTACACCTTC. The genes are TRBV13 and TRBJ1-2; possible D gene TRBD1, 5 bases. This CDR3 is built from 14 residues. V was cut by 5 bases and J by 1 base, with 11 bases left in between. Germline V CDR1 and CDR2: PRHDT, FYEKMQ (reference sequence).

The chain employs TRBV6-5 and TRBJ2-7; TRBD2 is a possible D gene (6 bases). The CDR3 is 15 amino acids. Trimming cost V 0 bases and J 2 bases, with 11 bases left between them. Germline assignment: CDR1 MNHEY and CDR2 SVGAGI. The CDR3 spells CASSYSRRGAYEQYF. CDR3 DNA sequence: TGTGCCAGCAGTTACTCGAGGCGCGGGGCCTACGAGCAGTACTTC.

The chain combines TRBV19 with TRBJ1-1; D might be TRBD1 (5 bases). CDR3 length: 14 amino acids. CDR1 and CDR2 from the germline V gene are LNHDA and SQIVND (reference sequence). Trimming removed 7 bases from V and 1 base from J, with 13 bases in between. Here the CDR3 reads CASIPQGGNTEAFF. The CDR3 DNA follows: TGTGCCAGTATCCCTCAGGGCGGGAACACTGAAGCTTTCTTT.

The CDR3 spells CAISGRAEAFF. The CDR3 DNA reads TGTGCCATCAGTGGTAGGGCTGAAGCTTTCTTT. The rearrangement uses TRBV10-3 and TRBJ1-1, with no clear D. V was clipped by 4 bases and J by 6 bases, with 6 bases between them. The germline V gene has CDR1 ENHRY and CDR2 SYGVKD. This CDR3 has 11 residues.

The rearrangement joins TRBV19 to TRBJ2-7; D perhaps matches TRBD1 (6 bases). Trimming removed 6 bases at V and 4 bases at J, with 16 bases between. The CDR3 consists of 14 residues. Germline lookup yields CDR1 LNHDA and CDR2 SQIVND (reference sequence). This CDR3 reads CASRRAGDLYEQYF. The CDR3 DNA reads as TGTGCCAGTAGGCGGGCAGGGGATTTATACGAGCAGTACTTC.

This chain connects TRBV5-6 to TRBJ1-5; 7 bases fit TRBD1. The CDR3 totals 13 residues. J lost 2 bases, V lost 4 bases, and 0 bases had no gene match. The germline gives CDR1 SGHDT, CDR2 YYEEEE. In nucleotides, the CDR3 is TGTGCCAGCAGCGACAGGGGCAATCAGCCCCAGCATTTT. As protein: CASSDRGNQPQHF.

The chain uses TRBV19 and TRBJ2-6; D perhaps matches TRBD1 (6 bases). Germline V CDR1 and CDR2: LNHDA, SQIVND (reference sequence). The CDR3 loop spans 18 amino acids. V gave up 2 bases and J gave up 0 bases, with 14 bases separating them. Written as DNA, the CDR3 is TGTGCCAGTAGTATACCACCAGGGGCCCTCTCTGGGGCCAACGTCCTGACTTTC. Protein sequence: CASSIPPGALSGANVLTF.

The genes are TRBV14 and TRBJ1-2; possibly TRBD1 for D (5 bases). This CDR3 region has 13 residues. V was cut by 1 base and J by 2 bases, with 5 bases left in between. Germline V gives CDR1 SGHDN, CDR2 FVKESK. CDR3 protein: CASSQGQNYGYTF. The CDR3 bases are TGTGCCAGCAGCCAAGGACAGAACTATGGCTACACCTTC.

The chain couples TRBV11-2 to TRBJ2-5; D remains ambiguous. Trimming stripped 5 bases from V and 5 bases from J, with 15 bases between. Germline CDR1 SGHAT, CDR2 FQNNGV. This CDR3 is 14 amino acids long. CDR3 bases: TGTGCCAGCAGCACAAGGAAGGGATGGGAGACCCAGTACTTC. It encodes CASSTRKGWETQYF.

The chain combines TRBV28 with TRBJ2-2; D unclear. V shed 4 bases and J shed 1 base, with 7 bases lying between them. Germline V CDR1 and CDR2: MDHEN, SYDVKM. The length of the CDR3 is 14 residues. The CDR3 DNA sequence: TGTGCCAGCAGTTACACGGAGAACACCGGGGAGCTGTTTTTT. Its protein product is CASSYTENTGELFF.

The rearrangement uses TRBV5-1 and TRBJ1-1; 12 nucleotides match TRBD1. Germline V gives CDR1 SGHRS, CDR2 YFSETQ. After removal of 0 bases from V and 5 bases from J, the junction contained 5 bases not matched to a gene. This CDR3 comprises 16 residues. CDR3 amino acids: CASSLEGQGAWTEAFF. In DNA, the CDR3 is TGCGCCAGCAGCTTGGAGGGACAGGGGGCATGGACTGAAGCTTTCTTT.

This chain joins TRBV6-6 and TRBJ1-1, with D maybe TRBD1 (6 bases). The V gene's germline CDR1 is MNHNY and CDR2 SVGAGI (reference sequence). This CDR3 is built from 13 residues. With 4 bases removed from V and 5 bases from J, the gap between germline ends came to 11 bases. The CDR3 is CASSSGEETEAFF. CDR3 DNA: TGTGCCAGCAGTTCAGGGGAGGAGACTGAAGCTTTCTTT.

This clone was seen just once. The V gene is TRBV27, the J gene TRBJ2-7; 10 nucleotides match TRBD1. CDR1 is MNHEY, CDR2 SMNVEV, per germline (reference sequence). J gave up 3 bases and V 5 bases, and 4 bases lay outside the gene matches. The CDR3 is 14 residues long. CDR3 sequence (DNA): TGTGCCAGCAGTCCCCGGGACAGGGGCTACGAGCAGTACTTC. Translation: CASSPRDRGYEQYF.

V gene TRBV7-2 combines with J gene TRBJ2-3; 7 nucleotides agree with TRBD2. This CDR3 spans 14 amino acids. The V gene's germline CDR1 is SGHTA and CDR2 FQGNSA. The ends lost 4 bases at V and 4 bases at J; junction bases unmatched: 5. This CDR3 is CASSSLASADTQYF. The CDR3 DNA reads TGTGCCAGCAGCTCACTAGCGTCCGCAGATACGCAGTATTTT.

CDR3 coding DNA: TGTGCCAGCAGTGGGGACAGGGGCTATGGCTACACCTTC. It codes for CASSGDRGYGYTF. The chain recombines TRBV25-1 with TRBJ1-2; TRBD1 agrees at 10 bases. The CDR3 is made up of 13 amino acids. Germline V lookup: CDR1 MGHDK, CDR2 SYGVNS. V lost 4 bases to trimming and J lost 4 bases; unmatched junction nucleotides: 0.

The rearrangement uses TRBV9 and TRBJ2-3, with 8 positions matching TRBD2. The germline V gene has CDR1 SGDLS and CDR2 YYNGEE. This CDR3 has 14 residues. The V gene end was trimmed by 5 bases and the J gene end by 4 bases; junction bases not matched to a gene: 6. The CDR3 coding sequence is TGTGCCAGCAGTCCACGGGGGGGCCCAGATACGCAGTATTTT. It translates to CASSPRGGPDTQYF.